Sequencing of this T cell receptor beta chain was carried out in a study of CD8 T cells in ankylosing spondylitis. TCRdb re-derived calls from the 5' RACE reads in MiXCR, one entry per CDR3 protein. The data show about 300,000 distinct CDR3 sequences, less than 25% seen once. CDR1 is SQVTM and CDR2 is ANQGSEA in the germline V gene. The CDR3 is 12 residues long. V was pared by 8 bases and J by 3 bases, with 13 bases between. This TCR was sampled from a female donor with ankylosing spondylitis or in good health (not recorded which). Source material: blood, either unsorted or a sorted T cell fraction (not recorded which). The chain recombines TRBV29-1 with TRBJ2-5; possible D gene TRBD1, 5 bases. The CDR3 loop reads CSNGADKETQYF. The CDR3 DNA follows: TGCAGCAATGGGGCAGATAAAGAGACCCAGTACTTC.